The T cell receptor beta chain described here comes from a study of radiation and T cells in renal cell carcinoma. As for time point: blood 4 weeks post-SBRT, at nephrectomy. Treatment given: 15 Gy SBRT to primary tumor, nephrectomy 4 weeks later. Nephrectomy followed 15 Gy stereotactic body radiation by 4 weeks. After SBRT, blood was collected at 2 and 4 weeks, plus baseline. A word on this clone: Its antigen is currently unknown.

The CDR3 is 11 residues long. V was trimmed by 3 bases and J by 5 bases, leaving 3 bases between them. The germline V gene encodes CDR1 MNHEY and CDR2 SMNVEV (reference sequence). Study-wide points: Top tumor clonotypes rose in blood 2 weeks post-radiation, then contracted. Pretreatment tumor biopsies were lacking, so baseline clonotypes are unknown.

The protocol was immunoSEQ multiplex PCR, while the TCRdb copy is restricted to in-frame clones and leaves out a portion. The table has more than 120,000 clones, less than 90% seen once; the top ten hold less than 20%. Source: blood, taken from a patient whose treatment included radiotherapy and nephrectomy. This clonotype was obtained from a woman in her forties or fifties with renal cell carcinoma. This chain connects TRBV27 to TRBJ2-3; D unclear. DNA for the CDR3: TGTGCCAGCAGTTTTCAAGATACGCAGTATTTT. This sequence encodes CASSFQDTQYF.